This is a list of T cell receptor beta chains from one sample in a study of blood T cells in healthy people across ages. TCRdb itself ran the 5' RACE reads through MiXCR, one entry per CDR3 protein. The top ten clones hold around a quarter of a sample with about 830,000 distinct CDR3 sequences, less than 80% of them seen once. Sequenced: blood. These receptors were taken from a man aged 25-45 years in good health. Both conserved end residues are part of each CDR3. Fields, in order: D gene, V gene, clone size, J gene, CDR3 DNA, CDR3 protein. A D gene is named only where the DNA matches it firmly. Not all rows give a size; the values are once, few, many and, for expanded clones, a class.

NA	TRBV7-2	NA	TRBJ1-1	TGTGCCAGCGGGAGGGGAGTAATGAACACTGAAGCTTTCTTT	CASGRGVMNTEAFF
TRBD2	TRBV20-1	once	TRBJ2-5	TGCAGTGCTAGAGGGGGACCAGCGGGGGGACAAGAGACCCAGTACTTC	CSARGGPAGGQETQYF
TRBD2	TRBV9	NA	TRBJ2-4	TGTGCCAGCAGTCCGAGCGGGGGGGAGGCCAAAAACATTCAGTACTTC	CASSPSGGEAKNIQYF
NA	TRBV20-1	NA	TRBJ1-5	TGCAGTGCCGAGGACCGAACAAGGAACAATCAGCCCCAGCATTTT	CSAEDRTRNNQPQHF
TRBD2	TRBV20-1	few	TRBJ2-3	TGCAGTGCTAGCGGGGGACTACCAACAGATACGCAGTATTTT	CSASGGLPTDTQYF
TRBD1	TRBV5-8	NA	TRBJ2-7	TGTGCCAGCAGCTTGGAAGGACAGGGCCCCTCCTACGAGCAGTACTTC	CASSLEGQGPSYEQYF
TRBD2	TRBV7-3	NA	TRBJ2-7	TGTGCCAGCAGCTTAATGCCGGGAGGGGCCTACGAGCAGTACTTC	CASSLMPGGAYEQYF
TRBD1	TRBV6-1	NA	TRBJ2-7	TGTGCCAACAGAGGGACAGGGTTAAGCGAGCAGTACTTC	CANRGTGLSEQYF
TRBD1	TRBV24-1	once	TRBJ2-7	TGTGCCACCAGTGATCCCCGACAGGGGAGCTACGAGCAGTACTTC	CATSDPRQGSYEQYF
NA	TRBV7-6	once	TRBJ2-4	TGTGCCAGCAGCGTAGCGATGGGGGGTGAGCAGTACTTC	CASSVAMGGEQYF
NA	TRBV20-1	NA	TRBJ2-7	TGCAGTGCTTTGACTGGGGACTACGAGCAGTACTTC	CSALTGDYEQYF
NA	TRBV29-1	NA	TRBJ2-7	TGCAGCGTTGAAGGGAGGACACCTCCGCACGAGCAGTACTTC	CSVEGRTPPHEQYF
TRBD1	TRBV30	NA	TRBJ2-1	TGTGCCTGGAGTACCGGGACAGGGGGATTTGAGCAGTTCTTC	CAWSTGTGGFEQFF
NA	TRBV14	NA	TRBJ2-5	TGTGCCAGCAGCCAAGCGTTACACCGGGGGTATGAGCAGTACTTC	CASSQALHRGYEQYF
NA	TRBV25-1	NA	TRBJ2-5	TGTGCCAGCAGTGAGTGGGCCGAGGAGACCCAGTACTTC	CASSEWAEETQYF
TRBD1	TRBV7-2	few	TRBJ2-5	TGTGCCAGCAGCTGGGACAGGGTGGAGACCCAGTACTTC	CASSWDRVETQYF
TRBD1	TRBV6-1	NA	TRBJ2-7	TGTGCCAGCAGTGCTCCTCGGGACAGACGTATCTACGAGCAGTACTTC	CASSAPRDRRIYEQYF
TRBD1	TRBV30	few	TRBJ2-7	TGTGCCTGGAGTGACCCTAGACAGGGCTCCTACGAGCAGTACTTC	CAWSDPRQGSYEQYF
TRBD1	TRBV24-1	NA	TRBJ2-5	TGTGCCACCAGTGATCCGGACAGGGGACAAGAGACCCAGTACTTC	CATSDPDRGQETQYF
TRBD1	TRBV24-1	NA	TRBJ2-3	TGTGCCACCAGTCGCGGGACAGGGTCACTTGTGACAGATACGCAGTATTTT	CATSRGTGSLVTDTQYF
TRBD1	TRBV20-1	NA	TRBJ2-3	TGCAGTGCCCTTAGGGGACAGGGTACAGATACGCAGTATTTT	CSALRGQGTDTQYF
NA	TRBV7-2	NA	TRBJ2-3	TGTGCCAGCAGCCTCCTAGAGGCCGACGCAGATACGCAGTATTTT	CASSLLEADADTQYF
NA	TRBV12-3/TRBV12-4	NA	TRBJ1-5	TGTGCCAGCAGTTTCACCGGGGGGCATCAGCCCCAGCATTTT	CASSFTGGHQPQHF
TRBD1	TRBV9	few	TRBJ1-4	TGTGCCAGCAGCGACGGGACAGGGGAAGAAAAACTGTTTTTT	CASSDGTGEEKLFF
TRBD1	TRBV3-1	NA	TRBJ2-7	TGTGCCAGCAGCCAAGGGGCAGACAGGGACTACGAGCAGTACTTC	CASSQGADRDYEQYF
TRBD1	TRBV29-1	NA	TRBJ1-2	TGCAGCGTTCCCCAGTCAGACAGGGTGCGCTACACCTTC	CSVPQSDRVRYTF
NA	TRBV28	few	TRBJ2-7	TGTGCCAGCAGTTCCCCAGGGGTCCCCTACGAGCAGTACTTC	CASSSPGVPYEQYF
NA	TRBV6-2/TRBV6-3	NA	TRBJ2-4	TGTGCCAGCAGTTACCAAGGAAGTACAAAAAACATTCAGTACTTC	CASSYQGSTKNIQYF
NA	TRBV27	NA	TRBJ1-2	TGTGCCAGCAGTTTTTCTTCTCTAGGACGAGGCTACACCTTC	CASSFSSLGRGYTF
NA	TRBV6-2/TRBV6-3	NA	TRBJ2-7	TGTGCCAGCAGTTACTCGGGGCGGGGCACCTCCTACAATGAGCAGTACTTC	CASSYSGRGTSYNEQYF
NA	TRBV5-1	NA	TRBJ2-5	TGCGCCAGCAACCTGGGCACGCCTGGGGAGACCCAGTACTTC	CASNLGTPGETQYF
NA	TRBV10-3	NA	TRBJ1-5	TGTGCCATCAGTGAGTTTTTGGGTCGAGGTCGCCAGCCCCAGCATTTT	CAISEFLGRGRQPQHF
NA	TRBV20-1	NA	TRBJ2-3	TGCAGTGCTAGAGCGGGTGCTAGCACAGATACGCAGTATTTT	CSARAGASTDTQYF
TRBD1	TRBV20-1	NA	TRBJ1-1	TGCAGTGCTAGACTTCGGGACAGCAACACTGAAGCTTTCTTT	CSARLRDSNTEAFF
NA	TRBV6-5	NA	TRBJ1-4	TGTGCCAGCAGTTACTCCGGTACCAGAAGGGAAAAACTGTTTTTT	CASSYSGTRREKLFF
NA	TRBV5-1	few	TRBJ2-7	TGCGCCAGCAGCTCGGTGGGGGAAGCTCTCACCTACGAGCAGTACTTC	CASSSVGEALTYEQYF
TRBD2	TRBV6-5	NA	TRBJ2-1	TGTGCCAGCAGAATTAGCGGGGGGTTGTTTAATGAGCAGTTCTTC	CASRISGGLFNEQFF
NA	TRBV7-2	NA	TRBJ1-3	TGTGCCAGCAGCTTAGCAGCCATCTCTGGAAACACCATATATTTT	CASSLAAISGNTIYF
NA	TRBV27	once	TRBJ2-3	TGTGCCAGCAGTTGGGCGGGTACGCAGTATTTT	CASSWAGTQYF
NA	TRBV29-1	NA	TRBJ2-7	TGCAGCGTTGAGGTTTGGGGTGGGGAGCAGTACTTC	CSVEVWGGEQYF
TRBD1	TRBV7-2	NA	TRBJ2-7	TGTGCCAGCAGCCGGCCGGGACAGGGGAGCTCCTACGAGCAGTACTTC	CASSRPGQGSSYEQYF
TRBD1	TRBV28	few	TRBJ1-5	TGTGCCAGCATGGTACAGGGGGCTAGCAATCAGCCCCAGCATTTT	CASMVQGASNQPQHF
NA	TRBV6-2/TRBV6-3	NA	TRBJ2-4	TGTGCCAGCAGTTTCGGGACGGGTGCCAAAAACATTCAGTACTTC	CASSFGTGAKNIQYF
TRBD2	TRBV4-2	NA	TRBJ2-3	TGTGCCAGCAGCCAAAGGAATCTAGCGGGGTCAGATACGCAGTATTTT	CASSQRNLAGSDTQYF
TRBD1	TRBV29-1	many	TRBJ1-2	TGCAGCGTTGAAGACATGATCGGGGGGACAGGAGGGAAGGGCTACACCTTC	CSVEDMIGGTGGKGYTF
TRBD1	TRBV28	once	TRBJ2-7	TGTGCCAGCAGTTTGGGGGACAGGTTTGGCGAGCAGTACTTC	CASSLGDRFGEQYF
TRBD2	TRBV20-1	NA	TRBJ2-1	TGCAGTGCTCCTCCGAGCGGGGCGAGGGTTGAGCAGTTCTTC	CSAPPSGARVEQFF
NA	TRBV29-1	NA	TRBJ2-7	TGCAGCGTTAGTCCCGGCTCCTACGAGCAGTACTTC	CSVSPGSYEQYF
NA	TRBV7-2	NA	TRBJ1-3	TGTGCCAGCAGCCCCTCCCGGGGAGCTGGAAACACCATATATTTT	CASSPSRGAGNTIYF
TRBD2	TRBV20-1	NA	TRBJ2-3	TGCAGTGCAGCGCTAGCGGGGCCCCCAGATACGCAGTATTTT	CSAALAGPPDTQYF